This T cell receptor (beta chain) was retrieved from a study of neoadjuvant nivolumab and ipilimumab in lung cancer. Sequencing was performed with immunoSEQ multiplex PCR; in TCRdb, only in-frame clones are kept and a portion is missing. Seen here are roughly 45,000 clones, approximately 90% observed once, and the top ten hold around 3.7%. J lost 4 bases, V lost 4 bases, and 6 bases had no gene match. Germline V gene data show CDR1 as MNHEY and CDR2 as SVGAGI. This CDR3 is 14 amino acids long. Study-wide results and limits: TCR richness and clonality were higher in tumors than adjacent uninvolved lung. Only two of four nivolumab-treated tumors gained richness and clonality by surgery. Higher pretherapy blood TCR richness went with higher resected-tumor richness.

This clone came up a few times. Antigen: not known. The chain carries TRBV6-5 and TRBJ1-1, with 7 nucleotides matching TRBD1. The TCR comes from an adult with non-small cell lung cancer. Some clones in this sample may be carry-over from other donors' samples. Sample: blood, taken before neoadjuvant nivolumab, alone or with ipilimumab. The CDR3: CASSSRQGTTEAFF. In DNA, the CDR3 is TGTGCCAGCAGTTCCCGACAGGGTACCACTGAAGCTTTCTTT.